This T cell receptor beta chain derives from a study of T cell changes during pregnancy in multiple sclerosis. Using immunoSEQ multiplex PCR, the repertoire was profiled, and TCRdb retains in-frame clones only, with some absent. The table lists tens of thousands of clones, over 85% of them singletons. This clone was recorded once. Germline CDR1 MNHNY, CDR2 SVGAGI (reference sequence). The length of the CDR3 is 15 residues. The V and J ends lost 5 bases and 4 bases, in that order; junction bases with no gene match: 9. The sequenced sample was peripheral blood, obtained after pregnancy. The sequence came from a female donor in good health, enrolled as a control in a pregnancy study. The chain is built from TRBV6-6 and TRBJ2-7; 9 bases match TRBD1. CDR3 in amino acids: CASSTGQGPPYEQYF. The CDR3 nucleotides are TGTGCCAGCAGTACGGGACAGGGACCCCCTTACGAGCAGTACTTC.